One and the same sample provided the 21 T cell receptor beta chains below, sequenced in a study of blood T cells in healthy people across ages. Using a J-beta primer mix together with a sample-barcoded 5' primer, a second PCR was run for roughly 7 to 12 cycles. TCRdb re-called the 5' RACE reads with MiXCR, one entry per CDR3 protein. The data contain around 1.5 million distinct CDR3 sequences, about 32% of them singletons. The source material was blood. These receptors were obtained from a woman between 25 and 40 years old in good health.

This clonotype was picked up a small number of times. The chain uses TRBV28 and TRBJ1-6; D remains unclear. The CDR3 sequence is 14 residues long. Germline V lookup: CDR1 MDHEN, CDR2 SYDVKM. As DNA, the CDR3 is TGTGCGTCCTTATCCTCGAGTGTTGCTTCACCCCTCCACTTT. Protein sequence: CASLSSSVASPLHF.

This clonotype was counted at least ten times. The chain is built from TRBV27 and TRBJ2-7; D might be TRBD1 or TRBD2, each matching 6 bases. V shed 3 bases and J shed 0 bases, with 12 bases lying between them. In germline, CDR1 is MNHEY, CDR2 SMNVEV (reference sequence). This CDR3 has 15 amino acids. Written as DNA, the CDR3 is TGTGCCAGCAGTTTGGGGGGCCTGAGCTCCTACGAGCAGTACTTC. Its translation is CASSLGGLSSYEQYF.

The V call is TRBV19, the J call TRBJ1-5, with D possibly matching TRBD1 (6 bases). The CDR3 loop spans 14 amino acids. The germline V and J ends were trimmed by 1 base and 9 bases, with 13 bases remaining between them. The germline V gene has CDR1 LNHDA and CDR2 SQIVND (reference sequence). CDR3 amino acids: CASSIGGGPVPQHF. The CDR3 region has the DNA TGTGCCAGTAGTATAGGGGGGGGGCCGGTGCCCCAGCATTTT.

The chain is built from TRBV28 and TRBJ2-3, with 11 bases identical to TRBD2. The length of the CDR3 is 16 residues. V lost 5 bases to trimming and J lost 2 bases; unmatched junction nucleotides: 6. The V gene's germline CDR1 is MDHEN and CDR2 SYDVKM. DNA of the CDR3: TGTGCCAGCAGTGGAGGGACTAGCGGACACACAGATACGCAGTATTTT. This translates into CASSGGTSGHTDTQYF.

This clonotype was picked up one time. CDR3 sequence: CASSPQRGGDTQYF. The CDR3 DNA sequence: TGTGCCAGCTCACCACAGCGGGGGGGAGATACGCAGTATTTT. This rearrangement joins TRBV18 to TRBJ2-3, with 10 nucleotides matching TRBD2. The CDR3 contains 14 residues. Losses at the gene ends were 1 base for V and 5 bases for J; bases not matched to a gene: 0. Germline CDR1 KGHSH, CDR2 LQKENI. Supplemented by reference TRBV18 and TRBJ2-3, the full variable domain reads NAGVMQNPRHLVRRRGQEARLRCSPMKGHSHVYWYRQLPEEGLKFMVYLQKENIIDESGMPKERFSAEFPKEGPSILRIQQVVRGDSAAYFCASSPQRGGDTQYFGPGTRLTVL.

The CDR3: CASSFDPWTDLDNSPLHF. The DNA of the CDR3 is TGCGCCAGCAGCTTCGATCCCTGGACGGACCTTGATAATTCACCCCTCCACTTT. The rearrangement joins TRBV5-1 to TRBJ1-6; D is unresolved. Trimming shortened V by 2 bases and J by 5 bases, and 20 bases separated the two germline ends. The CDR3 consists of 18 residues. Per germline, CDR1 SGHRS and CDR2 YFSETQ.

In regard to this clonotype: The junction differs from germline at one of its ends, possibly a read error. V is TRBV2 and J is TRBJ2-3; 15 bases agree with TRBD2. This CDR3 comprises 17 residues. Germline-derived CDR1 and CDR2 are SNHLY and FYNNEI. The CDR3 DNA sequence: TGTGCCGGCAGTGAGGACGGACTAGCGGGGGGGCTAGATACGCAGTATTTT. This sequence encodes CAGSEDGLAGGLDTQYF.

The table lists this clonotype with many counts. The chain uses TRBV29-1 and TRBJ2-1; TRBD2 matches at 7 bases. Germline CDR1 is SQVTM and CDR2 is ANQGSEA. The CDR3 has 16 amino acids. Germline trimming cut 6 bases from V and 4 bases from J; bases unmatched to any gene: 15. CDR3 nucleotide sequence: TGCAGCGTGGGAGACGCCGGGACTACCCATTACAATGAGCAGTTCTTC. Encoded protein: CSVGDAGTTHYNEQFF.

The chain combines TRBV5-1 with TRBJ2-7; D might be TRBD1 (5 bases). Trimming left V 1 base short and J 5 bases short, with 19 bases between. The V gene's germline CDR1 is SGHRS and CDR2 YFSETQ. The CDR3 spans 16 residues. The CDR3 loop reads CASSLPVAGISDEQYF. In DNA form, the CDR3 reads TGCGCCAGCAGCTTGCCCGTAGCAGGGATTTCCGACGAGCAGTACTTC. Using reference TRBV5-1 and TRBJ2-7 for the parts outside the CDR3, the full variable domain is KAGVTQTPRYLIKTRGQQVTLSCSPISGHRSVSWYQQTPGQGLQFLFEYFSETQRNKGNFPGRFSGRQFSNSRSEMNVSTLELGDSALYLCASSLPVAGISDEQYFGPGTRLTVT.

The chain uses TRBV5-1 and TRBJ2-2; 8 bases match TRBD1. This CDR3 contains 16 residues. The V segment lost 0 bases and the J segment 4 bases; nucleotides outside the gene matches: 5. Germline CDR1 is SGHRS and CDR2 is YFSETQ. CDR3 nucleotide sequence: TGCGCCAGCAGCTTGGGCCAGGGGGCTACCACCGGGGAGCTGTTTTTT. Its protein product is CASSLGQGATTGELFF.

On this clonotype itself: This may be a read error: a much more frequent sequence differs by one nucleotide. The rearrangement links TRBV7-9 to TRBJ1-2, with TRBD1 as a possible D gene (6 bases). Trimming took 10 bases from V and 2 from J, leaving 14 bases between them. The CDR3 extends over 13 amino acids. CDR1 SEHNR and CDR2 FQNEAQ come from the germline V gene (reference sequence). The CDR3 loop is CANTGGGNYGYTF. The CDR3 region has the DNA TGTGCCAACACCGGAGGGGGAAACTATGGCTACACCTTC.

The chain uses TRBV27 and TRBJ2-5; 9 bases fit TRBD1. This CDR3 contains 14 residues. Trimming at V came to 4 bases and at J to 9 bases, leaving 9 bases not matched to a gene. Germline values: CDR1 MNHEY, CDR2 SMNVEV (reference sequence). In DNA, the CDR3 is TGTGCCAGCAGTTCAGGACAGGGGAGGGAGGCCCAGTACTTC. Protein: CASSSGQGREAQYF.

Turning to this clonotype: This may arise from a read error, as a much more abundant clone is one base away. CDR3 nucleotides: TGTGCCAGCAGGGCGAACCTGGACAGTTATCAGCCCCAGCATTTT. Amino acids: CASRANLDSYQPQHF. The V and J genes are TRBV12-3 or TRBV12-4 and TRBJ1-5; the D gene is possibly TRBD1 (6 bases). V was pared by 6 bases and J by 5 bases, with 17 bases between. The CDR3 sequence is 15 residues long.

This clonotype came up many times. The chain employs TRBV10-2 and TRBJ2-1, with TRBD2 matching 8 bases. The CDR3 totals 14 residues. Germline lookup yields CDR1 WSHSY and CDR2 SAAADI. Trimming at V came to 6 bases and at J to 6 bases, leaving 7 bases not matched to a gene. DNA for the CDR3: TGCGCCAGCAGCCTCGGGACTAGTCGCAATGAGCAGTTCTTC. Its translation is CASSLGTSRNEQFF.

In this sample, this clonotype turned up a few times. The CDR3 region is CASSPQGSVTSGRAQNEQYF. CDR3 nucleotides: TGCGCCAGCAGCCCACAGGGGAGTGTTACTAGCGGGAGGGCCCAAAACGAGCAGTACTTC. The chain couples TRBV4-1 to TRBJ2-7, with 13 bases identical to TRBD2. Unmatched junction bases numbered 20, after V lost 4 bases and J lost 5 bases. CDR1 is MGHRA and CDR2 is YSYEKL in the germline V gene. The CDR3 length is 20 residues.

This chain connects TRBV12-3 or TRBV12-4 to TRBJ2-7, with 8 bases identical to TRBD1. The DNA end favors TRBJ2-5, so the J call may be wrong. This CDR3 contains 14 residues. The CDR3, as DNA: TGTGCCAGCAGTTACGCCCGACAGGGGGAGACCCAGTACTTC. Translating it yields CASSYARQGETQYF.

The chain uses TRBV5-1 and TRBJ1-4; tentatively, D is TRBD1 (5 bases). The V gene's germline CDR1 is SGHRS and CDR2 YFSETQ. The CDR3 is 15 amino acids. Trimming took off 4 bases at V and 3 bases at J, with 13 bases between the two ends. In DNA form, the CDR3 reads TGCGCCAGCAGCGGGCAGGGAAAGTCTAATGAAAAACTGTTTTTT. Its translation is CASSGQGKSNEKLFF. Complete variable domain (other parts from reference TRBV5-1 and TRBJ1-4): KAGVTQTPRYLIKTRGQQVTLSCSPISGHRSVSWYQQTPGQGLQFLFEYFSETQRNKGNFPGRFSGRQFSNSRSEMNVSTLELGDSALYLCASSGQGKSNEKLFFGSGTQLSVL.

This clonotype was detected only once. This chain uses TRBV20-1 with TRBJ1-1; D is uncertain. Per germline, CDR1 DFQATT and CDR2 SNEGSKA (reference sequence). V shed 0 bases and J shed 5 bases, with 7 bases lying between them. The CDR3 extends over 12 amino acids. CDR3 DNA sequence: TGCAGTGCTAGAGATCCCGTTACTGAAGCTTTCTTT. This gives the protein CSARDPVTEAFF.

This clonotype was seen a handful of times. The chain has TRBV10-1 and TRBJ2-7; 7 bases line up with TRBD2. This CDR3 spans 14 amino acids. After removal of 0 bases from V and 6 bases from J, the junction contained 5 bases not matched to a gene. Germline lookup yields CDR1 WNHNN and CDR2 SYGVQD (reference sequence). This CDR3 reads CASSESIGRGEQYF. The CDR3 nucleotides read TGCGCCAGCAGTGAGTCGATTGGGAGGGGCGAGCAGTACTTC.

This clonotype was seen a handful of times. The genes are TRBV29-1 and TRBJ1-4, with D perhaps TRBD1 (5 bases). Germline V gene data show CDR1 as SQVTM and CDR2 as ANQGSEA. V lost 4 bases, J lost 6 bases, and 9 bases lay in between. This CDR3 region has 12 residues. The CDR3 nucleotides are TGCAGCGTTGGGGGGATGGATGAAAAACTGTTTTTT. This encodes CSVGGMDEKLFF.

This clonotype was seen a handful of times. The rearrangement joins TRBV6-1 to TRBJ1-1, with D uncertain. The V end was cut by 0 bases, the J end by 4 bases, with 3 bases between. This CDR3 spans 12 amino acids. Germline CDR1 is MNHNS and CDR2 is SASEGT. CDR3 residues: CASSEAATEAFF. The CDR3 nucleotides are TGTGCCAGCAGTGAAGCGGCCACTGAAGCTTTCTTT.